These T cell receptor beta chains were read from a single sample in a study of blood T cell repertoires in COVID-19. Some clones are missing from TCRdb's copy, which holds only in-frame ones; the method was immunoSEQ multiplex PCR. The table has approximately 290,000 clones, 90% seen once. Source material: PBMCs or T cells enriched from blood (not recorded which). The receptor set was obtained from a young woman with acute COVID-19. The CDR3 runs from the conserved cysteine through the conserved F or W. D genes are given only for firm matches. The size entry is marked missing in some rows and otherwise reads once, few, many or a size class.

>TRBJ1-3|TRBV30|NA|NA
TGTGCCTGGAGTGCGTATCGGACAGCCCCAAACACCATATATTTT
CAWSAYRTAPNTIYF
>TRBJ2-2|TRBV24-1|NA|NA
TGTGCCACCAGTGTACACCCCAAGGCTCCAGGGGCCGACACCGGGGAGCTGTTTTTT
CATSVHPKAPGADTGELFF
>TRBJ1-2|TRBV27|NA|NA
TGTGCCAGCAGTTTTCGGATCGCGGGAGGCTATGGCTACACCTTC
CASSFRIAGGYGYTF
>TRBJ2-5|TRBV9|NA|NA
TGTGCCAGCAGCGTAGCTTCAGGCCAGGAGACCCAGTACTTC
CASSVASGQETQYF
>TRBJ2-7|TRBV10-3|NA|NA
TGTGCCATCAGCTCCTCCGGGACTGTGTCCTACGAGCAGTACTTC
CAISSSGTVSYEQYF
>TRBJ2-3|TRBV24-1|TRBD1|few
TGTGCCGCTCAGGGACAGGGGGATGCAGATACGCAGTATTTT
CAAQGQGDADTQYF
>TRBJ2-1|TRBV24-1|NA|NA
TGTGCCACCAGTGAAGGGGGGGAGGTCGAGCAGTTCTTC
CATSEGGEVEQFF
>TRBJ2-1|TRBV19|TRBD1|few
TGTGCCAGTAACAGCAGGGGGCGCGGGAACAATGAGCAGTTCTTC
CASNSRGRGNNEQFF
>TRBJ1-5|TRBV7-3|NA|many
TGTGCCAGCAGCACACAGGGCGGGCAGCCCCAGCATTTT
CASSTQGGQPQHF
>TRBJ2-7|TRBV19|TRBD1|NA
TGTGCCAGTAGTACCGTGACAGGGGGAGGAAACGAGCAGTACTTC
CASSTVTGGGNEQYF
>TRBJ1-2|TRBV28|TRBD1|NA
TGTGCCAGCAGTCCCCCGGGACAGAACTATGGCTACACCTTC
CASSPPGQNYGYTF
>TRBJ1-1|TRBV30|NA|NA
TGTGCCTGGAGTGTACTTAGGTCGGGACAATCGACTGAAGCTTTCTTT
CAWSVLRSGQSTEAFF
>TRBJ1-2|TRBV2|NA|NA
TGTGCCAGCGTGGAGCGTCTGAACGGCTACACCTTC
CASVERLNGYTF
>TRBJ1-5|TRBV28|NA|NA
TGTGCCAGCGCAACAGGTCAGCCCCAGCATTTT
CASATGQPQHF
>TRBJ2-1|TRBV11-3|TRBD2|NA
TGTGCCAGCAGCTCTGGGACTAGCGGCTTCGGTGAGCAGTTCTTC
CASSSGTSGFGEQFF
>TRBJ2-7|TRBV2|NA|NA
TGTGCCAGCAGTGAAGGGGGGCAGGGCTCCTACGAGCAGTACTTC
CASSEGGQGSYEQYF
>TRBJ2-7|TRBV27|NA|NA
TGTGCCAGCAGCCTTATCAGAACAGGGACCAACGAGCAGTACTTC
CASSLIRTGTNEQYF
>TRBJ2-2|TRBV11-2|NA|few
TGTGCCAGCAGCTTGGGCTCTAGCGCCGGGGAGCTGTTTTTT
CASSLGSSAGELFF
>TRBJ1-2|TRBV27|TRBD1|NA
TGTGCCAGCAGTAGGACAGGGGCCTCATATTATGGCTACACCTTC
CASSRTGASYYGYTF
>TRBJ1-1|TRBV28|NA|NA
TGTGCCAGCAGTTTATGGGCAGGGCCCGAAACTGAAGCTTTCTTT
CASSLWAGPETEAFF